Presented here are 24 T cell receptor beta chains from one specimen sequenced in a study of cytomegalovirus exposure and HLA in healthy donors. The PCR contained 60 Vbeta and 13 Jbeta primers. Clones were read by immunoSEQ multiplex PCR, and TCRdb kept only the in-frame ones, dropping some. This repertoire shows 160,000 or so clones, about 71% found once; its top ten account for about 2.7%. The specimen sequenced was PBMCs. These TCRs come from a young woman in good health and CMV-seronegative.

The V gene is TRBV11-2, the J gene TRBJ1-3; D not resolved. The germline gives CDR1 SGHAT, CDR2 FQNNGV. The CDR3 loop spans 14 amino acids. The V end lost 2 bases, the J end lost 0 bases, and 5 bases lay between the germline ends. CDR3 sequence: CASSLLSSGNTIYF. The CDR3 coding sequence is TGTGCCAGCAGCTTACTGAGCTCTGGAAACACCATATATTTT.

This chain uses TRBV19 with TRBJ2-1; D might be TRBD2 (6 bases). Germline CDR1 reads LNHDA; CDR2 reads SQIVND (reference sequence). Deletions cut 5 bases from V and 4 bases from J, with 18 bases between. The CDR3 totals 16 residues. As DNA, the CDR3 is TGTGCCAGTAGTTCTTTGTCGGTTGCGGGATACAATGAGCAGTTCTTC. Translating it yields CASSSLSVAGYNEQFF.

This clone was observed a few times. This same CDR3 is encoded by further DNA sequences in the sample. The CDR3 region has the DNA TGTGCCAGCAGCGTACGGGACAATGAGCAGTTCTTC. Its protein is CASSVRDNEQFF. This sequence joins TRBV9 and TRBJ2-1; no definite D call. There are 12 residues in the CDR3. The ends were cut back, 1 base at V and 5 bases at J, with 4 bases in the middle. Germline CDR1 is SGDLS and CDR2 is YYNGEE.

This chain joins TRBV19 and TRBJ1-4; 8 positions match TRBD1. V gave up 7 bases and J gave up 8 bases; unmatched junction bases: 6. The CDR3 sequence is 13 residues long. Germline V CDR1 and CDR2: LNHDA, SQIVND (reference sequence). CDR3 amino acids: CASTDRVSEKLFF. CDR3 bases: TGTGCCAGTACGGACAGGGTATCCGAAAAACTGTTTTTT.

The rearrangement uses TRBV5-4 and TRBJ2-1; 9 nucleotides agree with TRBD2. The CDR3 is 16 residues long. Trimming at V came to 4 bases and at J to 7 bases, leaving 12 bases not matched to a gene. CDR1 and CDR2 (germline): SGHNT, YYREEE (reference sequence). CDR3: CASSPGQRAGGNEQFF. CDR3 DNA sequence: TGTGCCAGCAGCCCAGGACAGAGAGCGGGAGGAAATGAGCAGTTCTTC.

This clone occurred a few times. The gene calls are TRBV27 and TRBJ1-1, with TRBD1 matching over 8 bases. The germline gives CDR1 MNHEY, CDR2 SMNVEV (reference sequence). The CDR3 loop spans 13 amino acids. Losses at the gene ends were 5 bases for V and 5 bases for J; bases not matched to a gene: 4. The CDR3 loop is CASSPGQGTEAFF. For the CDR3, the DNA is TGTGCCAGCAGTCCCGGACAGGGTACTGAAGCTTTCTTT.

This clone came up once. V usage is TRBV2 and J usage is TRBJ1-3, with TRBD1 matching 8 bases. V shed 5 bases, J shed 0 bases, and the junction held 9 bases outside the gene matches. The germline gives CDR1 SNHLY, CDR2 FYNNEI. This CDR3 region has 17 residues. CDR3 bases: TGTGCCAGCAGTCGCCGCGACAGGGGCCGCTCTGGAAACACCATATATTTT. Translated: CASSRRDRGRSGNTIYF.

V usage is TRBV9 and J usage is TRBJ1-2; D ambiguous. V lost 1 base and J lost 3, with 7 bases in between. This CDR3 contains 13 residues. CDR1 and CDR2 (germline): SGDLS, YYNGEE. In DNA, the CDR3 is TGTGCCAGCAGCGTACGTCTGTACTATGGCTACACCTTC. It is translated as CASSVRLYYGYTF.

V and J are TRBV7-3 and TRBJ2-7; tentatively, D is TRBD1 (6 bases). CDR3 length equals 13 residues. V was pared by 4 bases and J by 3 bases, with 10 bases between. From germline, CDR1 is SGHTA and CDR2 FQGTGA. For the CDR3, the DNA is TGTGCCAGCAGCTCCCGGGACAACTACGAGCAGTACTTC. It yields the protein CASSSRDNYEQYF. Full variable domain (missing parts from reference TRBV7-3 and TRBJ2-7): GAGVSQTPSNKVTEKGKYVELRCDPISGHTALYWYRQSLGQGPEFLIYFQGTGAADDSGLPNDRFFAVRPEGSVSTLKIQRTERGDSAVYLCASSSRDNYEQYFGPGTRLTVT.

The CDR3 protein is CASSSGLGDTQYF. The CDR3 DNA is TGTGCCAGCAGTTCCGGACTCGGAGATACGCAGTATTTT. The genes are TRBV27 and TRBJ2-3, with a tentative D call TRBD2 (5 bases). The CDR3 runs 13 residues. V lost 4 bases to trimming and J lost 5 bases, with 10 bases between them. Per the germline V gene, CDR1 is MNHEY and CDR2 is SMNVEV (reference sequence).

This chain joins TRBV6-1 and TRBJ1-5; 9 positions agree with TRBD1. From germline, CDR1 is MNHNS and CDR2 SASEGT. The length of the CDR3 is 15 residues. With V trimmed by 6 bases and J by 5 bases, 8 bases remained unmatched. The CDR3 is CASRAIQGAYQPQHF. The CDR3 bases are TGTGCCAGCAGGGCTATACAGGGGGCGTATCAGCCCCAGCATTTT.

This clone was counted only a few times. The chain has TRBV7-9 and TRBJ1-1; no firm D call. Trimming stripped 6 bases from V and 6 bases from J, with 8 bases between. Germline CDR1 and CDR2: SEHNR and FQNEAQ (reference sequence). The CDR3 sequence is 11 residues long. The CDR3 coding sequence is TGTGCCAGCAGTAGACACTCTGAAGCTTTCTTT. Its translation: CASSRHSEAFF.

The rearrangement uses TRBV7-9 and TRBJ2-1, with 7 bases identical to TRBD1. CDR3 size: 14 residues. J lost 5 bases, V lost 9 bases, and 10 bases had no gene match. CDR1 SEHNR and CDR2 FQNEAQ come from the germline V gene (reference sequence). CDR3 residues: CASDLGDRNNEQFF. Here the CDR3 DNA reads TGTGCCAGTGACCTGGGGGACAGAAACAATGAGCAGTTCTTC.

This clone showed up just a few times. V and J are TRBV7-9 and TRBJ2-1; 9 bases agree with TRBD1. Germline values: CDR1 SEHNR, CDR2 FQNEAQ (reference sequence). After removal of 1 base from V and 1 base from J, the junction contained 2 bases not matched to a gene. The CDR3 sequence is 16 residues long. The CDR3 loop reads CASSLGGTGSYNEQFF. The CDR3 DNA is TGTGCCAGCAGCTTAGGCGGGACAGGGTCCTACAATGAGCAGTTCTTC.

There are a few counts of this clone. The genes are TRBV5-1 and TRBJ2-7; no reliable D call. Trimming removed 1 base at V and 3 bases at J, with 8 bases between. Germline assignment: CDR1 SGHRS and CDR2 YFSETQ. The CDR3 is 13 amino acids. The CDR3 sequence is CASSLQVDYEQYF. DNA for the CDR3: TGCGCCAGCAGCTTGCAGGTGGACTACGAGCAGTACTTC. The variable domain in full, with the rest retrieved from reference TRBV5-1 and TRBJ2-7, is KAGVTQTPRYLIKTRGQQVTLSCSPISGHRSVSWYQQTPGQGLQFLFEYFSETQRNKGNFPGRFSGRQFSNSRSEMNVSTLELGDSALYLCASSLQVDYEQYFGPGTRLTVT.

This chain connects TRBV7-9 to TRBJ1-5; 7 bases match TRBD1. The length of the CDR3 is 13 residues. In germline, CDR1 is SEHNR, CDR2 FQNEAQ (reference sequence). The J segment lost 8 bases and the V segment lost 5 bases, leaving 6 bases of the junction unmatched. For the CDR3, the DNA is TGTGCCAGCAGCCTCCGGACAGGAGAGCCCCAGCATTTT. Residues: CASSLRTGEPQHF.

The CDR3 protein is CASSFQHTGELFF. The CDR3 nucleotides are TGTGCCAGCAGCTTTCAACATACCGGGGAGCTGTTTTTT. The genes are TRBV5-6 and TRBJ2-2; D not certain. Per germline, CDR1 SGHDT and CDR2 YYEEEE. The CDR3 spans 13 residues. V gave up 2 bases and J gave up 5 bases, with 7 bases separating them.

This chain links TRBV6-6 with TRBJ2-5; tentatively, D is TRBD1 (6 bases). Germline CDR1 MNHNY, CDR2 SVGAGI (reference sequence). Trimming stripped 7 bases from V and 11 bases from J, with 20 bases between. This CDR3 comprises 13 residues. CDR3 sequence reads: CASTQGFRYEQYF. The CDR3 DNA sequence: TGTGCCAGCACACAGGGCTTTAGGTATGAGCAGTACTTC.

This chain joins TRBV27 and TRBJ1-1; D gene unclear. This CDR3 has 15 amino acids. Deletions cut 5 bases from V and 0 bases from J, with 13 bases between. Germline-derived CDR1 and CDR2 are MNHEY and SMNVEV (reference sequence). The CDR3 DNA follows: TGTGCCAGCAGTCCCCGAGGGAGCCTGAACACTGAAGCTTTCTTT. This translates into CASSPRGSLNTEAFF.

The count of this clone is one. The rearrangement uses TRBV9 and TRBJ2-7; perhaps TRBD2 as D (6 bases). V shed 4 bases and J shed 2 bases, with 16 bases lying between them. The CDR3 extends over 15 amino acids. The germline CDR1 and CDR2 sequences are SGDLS and YYNGEE. The CDR3 loop is CASSPSGGRTYEQYF. Written as DNA, the CDR3 is TGTGCCAGCAGCCCTAGTGGGGGGAGGACCTACGAGCAGTACTTC.

The rearrangement joins TRBV18 to TRBJ1-4; 7 positions agree with TRBD1. Germline V lookup: CDR1 KGHSH, CDR2 LQKENI. The CDR3 extends over 13 amino acids. With 5 bases clipped from V and 5 bases from J, the junction kept 2 bases outside the gene matches. For the CDR3, the DNA is TGTGCCAGCTCATCGACAGGGAATGAAAAACTGTTTTTT. This encodes CASSSTGNEKLFF.

This clone was detected only once. This chain uses TRBV4-2 with TRBJ2-7; tentatively, D is TRBD2 (6 bases). CDR3 size: 14 residues. Germline-derived CDR1 and CDR2 are LGHNA and YNFKEQ. With 1 base removed from V and 2 bases from J, the gap between germline ends came to 9 bases. CDR3 DNA sequence: TGTGCCAGCAGCCAAGGTAGCGGAACCTACGAGCAGTACTTC. This sequence encodes CASSQGSGTYEQYF.

The chain is built from TRBV27 and TRBJ2-7, with 8 bases that match TRBD1. Germline V lookup: CDR1 MNHEY, CDR2 SMNVEV (reference sequence). The CDR3 totals 14 residues. After removal of 5 bases from V and 5 bases from J, the junction contained 8 bases not matched to a gene. The CDR3: CASSPPDRGNEQYF. CDR3 bases: TGTGCCAGCAGTCCCCCAGACAGGGGCAACGAGCAGTACTTC.

The chain's CDR3 is CASSTGTGASPLHF. DNA for the CDR3: TGTGCCAGCAGTACCGGGACAGGGGCCTCACCCCTCCACTTT. This chain joins TRBV27 and TRBJ1-6, with 10 bases matching TRBD1. The CDR3 contains 14 residues. In germline, CDR1 is MNHEY, CDR2 SMNVEV (reference sequence). Trimming removed 5 bases from V and 10 bases from J; junction bases left unmatched: 5.